These 9 T cell receptor beta chains came from one sample sequenced in a study of blood T cell repertoires in COVID-19. Produced via immunoSEQ multiplex PCR; TCRdb's table is partial and in-frame only. The table lists more than 200,000 clones, around four fifths of them singletons. Sequences were obtained from peripheral blood. The origin of the receptors is a woman older than 75 with COVID-19, enrolled during active disease.

The chain recombines TRBV4-1 with TRBJ1-3; the D gene is possibly TRBD1 (5 bases). The CDR3 contains 16 residues. The germline V gene encodes CDR1 MGHRA and CDR2 YSYEKL. Trimming shortened V by 1 base and J by 1 base, and 11 bases separated the two germline ends. CDR3 in amino acids: CASSQVGGSSGNTIYF. The CDR3, as DNA: TGCGCCAGCAGCCAAGTCGGGGGGAGTTCTGGAAACACCATATATTTT.

CDR3: CASSDAGEWEKLFF. CDR3 DNA: TGTGCCAGCAGTGACGCAGGGGAGTGGGAAAAACTGTTTTTT. The V and J genes are TRBV6-1 and TRBJ1-4; possibly TRBD1 for D (6 bases). This CDR3 contains 14 residues. Germline loops: CDR1 MNHNS, CDR2 SASEGT. V shed 3 bases and J shed 8 bases, with 13 bases lying between them.

The rearrangement joins TRBV25-1 to TRBJ2-7, with 7 nucleotides matching TRBD1. J gave up 3 bases and V 3 bases, and 5 bases lay outside the gene matches. Per germline, CDR1 MGHDK and CDR2 SYGVNS. The CDR3 spans 14 residues. CDR3 region: CASSEWTGDYEQYF. The CDR3 DNA sequence: TGTGCCAGCAGTGAGTGGACAGGCGACTACGAGCAGTACTTC.

This chain links TRBV5-1 with TRBJ2-1; TRBD2 matches at 8 bases. Germline V lookup: CDR1 SGHRS, CDR2 YFSETQ. Trimming at V came to 1 base and at J to 1 base, leaving 4 bases not matched to a gene. The CDR3 sequence is 16 residues long. CDR3: CASSLHSGGSYNEQFF. The CDR3 region has the DNA TGCGCCAGCAGCTTGCACAGCGGGGGATCCTACAATGAGCAGTTCTTC. Full variable domain (missing parts from reference TRBV5-1 and TRBJ2-1): KAGVTQTPRYLIKTRGQQVTLSCSPISGHRSVSWYQQTPGQGLQFLFEYFSETQRNKGNFPGRFSGRQFSNSRSEMNVSTLELGDSALYLCASSLHSGGSYNEQFFGPGTRLTVL.

This clone has a single count. J is TRBJ2-7 and V is TRBV30; TRBD2 is a possible D gene (5 bases). The CDR3 consists of 14 residues. Germline V gene sequence: CDR1 GTSNPN, CDR2 SVGIG (reference sequence). Trimming shortened V by 2 bases and J by 3 bases, and 14 bases separated the two germline ends. The CDR3 loop reads CAWSRGLGLYEQYF. CDR3 in DNA: TGTGCCTGGAGTCGGGGTTTAGGTCTCTACGAGCAGTACTTC.

This chain joins TRBV5-1 and TRBJ2-5; a possible D gene is TRBD1 (6 bases). The germline V gene encodes CDR1 SGHRS and CDR2 YFSETQ. The V end lost 0 bases, the J end lost 5 bases, and 17 bases lay between the germline ends. The CDR3 runs to 16 residues. The CDR3 region is CASSLDMGAGRETQYF. In nucleotides, the CDR3 is TGCGCCAGCAGCTTGGATATGGGGGCCGGACGGGAGACCCAGTACTTC.

This chain links TRBV7-8 with TRBJ1-5; 9 nucleotides match TRBD1. After removal of 3 bases from V and 6 bases from J, the junction contained 9 bases not matched to a gene. Germline-derived CDR1 and CDR2 are SGHVS and FQNEAQ. CDR3 size: 16 residues. CDR3 bases: TGTGCCAGCAGCTTTACAGGGGGCGGAAGAAGTCAGCCCCAGCATTTT. Its protein is CASSFTGGGRSQPQHF.

The chain combines TRBV30 with TRBJ1-2; D unclear. The CDR3 runs 15 residues. With 0 bases removed from V and 0 bases from J, the gap between germline ends came to 11 bases. Germline V gene data show CDR1 as GTSNPN and CDR2 as SVGIG (reference sequence). CDR3: CAWSVGVGPNYGYTF. CDR3 DNA sequence: TGTGCCTGGAGTGTCGGGGTAGGCCCTAACTATGGCTACACCTTC.

The chain is built from TRBV25-1 and TRBJ1-4; tentatively, D is TRBD1 (5 bases). In germline, CDR1 is MGHDK, CDR2 SYGVNS. Trimming stripped 3 bases from V and 7 bases from J, with 15 bases between. This CDR3 is built from 15 residues. CDR3 amino acids: CASSEPGVGGEKLFF. CDR3 nucleotide sequence: TGTGCCAGCAGTGAGCCCGGGGTGGGGGGTGAAAAACTGTTTTTT.